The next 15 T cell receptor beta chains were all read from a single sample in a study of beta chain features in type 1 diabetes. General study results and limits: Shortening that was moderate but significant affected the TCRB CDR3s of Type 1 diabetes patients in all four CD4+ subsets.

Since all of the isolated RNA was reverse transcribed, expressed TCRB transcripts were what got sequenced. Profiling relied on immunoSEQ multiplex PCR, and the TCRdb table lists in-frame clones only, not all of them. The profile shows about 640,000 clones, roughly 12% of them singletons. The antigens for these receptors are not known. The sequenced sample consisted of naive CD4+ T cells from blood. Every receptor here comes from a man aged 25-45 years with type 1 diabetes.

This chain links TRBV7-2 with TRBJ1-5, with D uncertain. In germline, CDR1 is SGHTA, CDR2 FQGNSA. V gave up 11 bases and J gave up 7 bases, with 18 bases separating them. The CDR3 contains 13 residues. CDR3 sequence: CAGSTRTGQPQHF. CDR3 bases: TGTGCCGGATCGACACGGACGGGACAGCCCCAGCATTTT.

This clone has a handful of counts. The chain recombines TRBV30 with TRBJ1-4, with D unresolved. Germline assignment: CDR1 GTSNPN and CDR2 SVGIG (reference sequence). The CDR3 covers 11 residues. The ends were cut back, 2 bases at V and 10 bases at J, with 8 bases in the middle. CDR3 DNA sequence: TGTGCCTGGAGTTTACACGGAAAACTGTTTTTT. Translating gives CAWSLHGKLFF.

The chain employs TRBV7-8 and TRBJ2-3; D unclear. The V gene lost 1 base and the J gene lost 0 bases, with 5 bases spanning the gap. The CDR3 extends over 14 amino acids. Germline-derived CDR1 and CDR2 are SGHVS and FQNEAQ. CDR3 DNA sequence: TGTGCCAGCAGCTTAGTTGGGAGCACAGATACGCAGTATTTT. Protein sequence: CASSLVGSTDTQYF.

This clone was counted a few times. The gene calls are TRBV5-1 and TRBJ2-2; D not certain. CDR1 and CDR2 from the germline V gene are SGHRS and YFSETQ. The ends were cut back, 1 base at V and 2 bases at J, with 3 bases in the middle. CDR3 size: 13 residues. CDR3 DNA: TGCGCCAGCAGCTTGACTAACACCGGGGAGCTGTTTTTT. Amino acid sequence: CASSLTNTGELFF.

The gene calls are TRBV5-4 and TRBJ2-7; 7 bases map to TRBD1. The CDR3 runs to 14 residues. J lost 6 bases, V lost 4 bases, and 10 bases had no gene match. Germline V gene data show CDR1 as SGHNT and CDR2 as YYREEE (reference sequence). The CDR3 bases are TGTGCCAGCAGCAAAGACAGGGTTTGGGTCGAGCAGTACTTC. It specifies CASSKDRVWVEQYF.

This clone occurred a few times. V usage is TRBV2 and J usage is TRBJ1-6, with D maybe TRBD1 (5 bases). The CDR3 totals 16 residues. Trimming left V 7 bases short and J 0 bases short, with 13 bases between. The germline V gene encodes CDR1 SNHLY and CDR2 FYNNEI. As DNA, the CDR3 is TGTGCCAGCACCGGGACTTTGAGCTCCTATAATTCACCCCTCCACTTT. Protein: CASTGTLSSYNSPLHF.

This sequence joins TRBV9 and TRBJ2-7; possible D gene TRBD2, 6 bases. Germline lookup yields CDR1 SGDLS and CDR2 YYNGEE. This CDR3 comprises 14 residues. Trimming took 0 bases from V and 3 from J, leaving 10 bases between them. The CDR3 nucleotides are TGTGCCAGCAGCGTAGATTCCGGGAGCTACGAGCAGTACTTC. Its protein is CASSVDSGSYEQYF.

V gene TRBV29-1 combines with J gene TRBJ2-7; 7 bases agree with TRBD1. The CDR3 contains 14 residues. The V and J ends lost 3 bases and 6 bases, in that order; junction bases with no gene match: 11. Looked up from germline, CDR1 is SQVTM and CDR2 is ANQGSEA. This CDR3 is CSVDKKGASTEQYF. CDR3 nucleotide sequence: TGCAGCGTTGACAAAAAGGGGGCCAGTACCGAGCAGTACTTC.

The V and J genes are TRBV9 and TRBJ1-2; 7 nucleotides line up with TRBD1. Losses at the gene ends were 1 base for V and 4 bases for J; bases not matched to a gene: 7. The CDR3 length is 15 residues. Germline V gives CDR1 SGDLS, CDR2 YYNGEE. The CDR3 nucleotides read TGTGCCAGCAGCGTAACCGGACAGGTGATCTATGGCTACACCTTC. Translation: CASSVTGQVIYGYTF.

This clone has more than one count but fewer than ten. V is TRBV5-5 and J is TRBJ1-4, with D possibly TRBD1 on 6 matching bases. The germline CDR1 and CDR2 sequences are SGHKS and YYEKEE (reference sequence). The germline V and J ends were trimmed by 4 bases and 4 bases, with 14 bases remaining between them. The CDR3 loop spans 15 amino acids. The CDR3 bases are TGTGCCAGCAGCCCCCCTCGGACAGATAATGAAAAACTGTTTTTT. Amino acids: CASSPPRTDNEKLFF.

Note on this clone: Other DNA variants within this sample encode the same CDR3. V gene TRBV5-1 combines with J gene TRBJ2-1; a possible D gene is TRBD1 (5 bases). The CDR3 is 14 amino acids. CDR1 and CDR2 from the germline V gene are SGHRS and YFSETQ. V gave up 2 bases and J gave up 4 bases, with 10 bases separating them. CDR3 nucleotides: TGCGCCAGCAGCTTAGGTGACAGTTACAATGAGCAGTTCTTC. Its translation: CASSLGDSYNEQFF.

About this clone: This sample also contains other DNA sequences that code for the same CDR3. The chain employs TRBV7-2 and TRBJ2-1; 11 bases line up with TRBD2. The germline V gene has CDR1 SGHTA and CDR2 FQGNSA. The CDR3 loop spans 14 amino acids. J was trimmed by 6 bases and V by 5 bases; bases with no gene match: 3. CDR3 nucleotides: TGTGCCAGCAGCCCTGGACTAGCGGGCAATGAGCAGTTCTTC. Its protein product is CASSPGLAGNEQFF.

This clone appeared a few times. The CDR3: CASSVNRDSEAFF. DNA of the CDR3: TGTGCCAGCAGCGTAAACCGGGACTCTGAAGCTTTCTTT. V usage is TRBV7-2 and J usage is TRBJ1-1, with a possible D match to TRBD1 (5 bases). Per the germline V gene, CDR1 is SGHTA and CDR2 is FQGNSA. The CDR3 covers 13 residues. With 5 bases removed from V and 6 bases from J, the gap between germline ends came to 13 bases. Filled out from reference TRBV7-2 and TRBJ1-1, the complete variable domain reads GAGVSQSPSNKVTEKGKDVELRCDPISGHTALYWYRQSLGQGLEFLIYFQGNSAPDKSGLPSDRFSAERTGGSVSTLTIQRTQQEDSAVYLCASSVNRDSEAFFGQGTRLTVV.

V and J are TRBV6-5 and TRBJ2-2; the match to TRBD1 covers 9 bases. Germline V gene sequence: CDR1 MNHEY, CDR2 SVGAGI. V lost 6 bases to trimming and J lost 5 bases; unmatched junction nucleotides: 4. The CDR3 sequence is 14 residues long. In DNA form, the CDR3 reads TGTGCCAGCAGCAAAGACAGGGGGACCGGGGAGCTGTTTTTT. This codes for CASSKDRGTGELFF.

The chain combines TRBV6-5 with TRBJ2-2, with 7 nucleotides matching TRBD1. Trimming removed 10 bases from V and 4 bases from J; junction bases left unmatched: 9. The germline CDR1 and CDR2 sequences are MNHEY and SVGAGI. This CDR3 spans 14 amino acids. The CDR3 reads CATQGWTITGELFF. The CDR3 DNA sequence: TGTGCCACACAGGGGTGGACGATCACCGGGGAGCTGTTTTTT.